The clone carrying this TCR beta chain was recorded at least ten times. Antigen specificity is unknown. Germline CDR1 and CDR2: SNHLY and FYNNEI. The CDR3 totals 12 residues. Trimming left V 6 bases short and J 5 bases short, with 10 bases between. This specimen belongs to a study of T cells in Graves' hyperthyroidism and ophthalmopathy. It was uncontrolled infection, other autoimmune disease, pregnancy or lactation that excluded patients. There were TCR beta CDR3 regions amplified from RNA transcripts. An initial round of RT-PCR targeting the TCR CDR3 relied on the HTBI primer set. TCRdb independently ran MiXCR on the multiplex PCR reads; one entry per CDR3 protein. The sample has 250,000 to 300,000 distinct CDR3 sequences, 13% seen once. Regarding the study as a whole: In simple terms, a model built on 13 V-J features told ophthalmopathy apart from stable hyperthyroidism.

This rearrangement joins TRBV2 to TRBJ2-5, with TRBD2 as a possible D gene (5 bases). This clonotype originated in a woman aged 30 to 39 with Graves' hyperthyroidism that later progressed to Graves' ophthalmopathy. Sequenced material: blood. CDR3 DNA sequence: TGTGCCAGCAGACCGCCGGGGGAGACCCAGTACTTC. Translating it yields CASRPPGETQYF.